The entry below describes one T cell receptor beta chain. What it binds is unknown. This sample was taken from a study of cytomegalovirus exposure and HLA in healthy donors. General study findings and limits: Most subjects' HLA-A and HLA-B alleles were reportedly predicted from TCR beta sequences. Sequencing likely produced, as an artifact, a cluster of highly shared sequence variants. In a later analysis, TCR beta V- and J-gene trimming was associated with a missense DCLRE1C variant. Being productive about 90% or about 30% of the time was typical of most TCR beta V segments in an earlier analysis.

The PCR employed 60 Vbeta primers together with 13 Jbeta primers. Generated by immunoSEQ multiplex PCR, the TCRdb table keeps only in-frame clones and is missing some. The table shows 150,000 to 200,000 clones, with around three quarters occurring only once. Losses at the gene ends were 3 bases for V and 4 bases for J; bases not matched to a gene: 9. CDR1 and CDR2 from the germline V gene are MGHDK and SYGVNS. The CDR3 loop spans 17 amino acids. The sequence was collected from a woman aged 25 to 39 in good health and CMV-seropositive. The V and J genes are TRBV25-1 and TRBJ2-5; 12 bases are a match to TRBD2. Sequenced input: PBMCs. CDR3 coding DNA: TGTGCCAGCAGTGAGTCTAGCGGGGGGGTTTTGGGAGAGACCCAGTACTTC. This encodes CASSESSGGVLGETQYF. Full variable domain (outside the CDR3, taken from reference TRBV25-1 and TRBJ2-5): EADIYQTPRYLVIGTGKKITLECSQTMGHDKMYWYQQDPGMELHLIHYSYGVNSTEKGDLSSESTVSRIRTEHFPLTLESARPSHTSQYLCASSESSGGVLGETQYFGPGTRLLVL.